This T cell receptor beta chain was recorded in a study of cytotoxic CD8 clonotypes in ibrutinib-treated CLL. To note about this clone: The antigen is undetermined.

General study results and limits: Under treatment, the uncommon public clonotypes either contracted or remained stable.

There are 14 residues in the CDR3. V lost 4 bases and J 4 bases, leaving 14 bases between the germline ends. Germline CDR1 is MNHEY and CDR2 is SVGAGI. Produced via immunoSEQ multiplex PCR; TCRdb's table is partial and in-frame only. The sample has 130,000 to 150,000 clones; approximately 81% are singletons. The sample in question was PBMCs, obtained after 12 months of ibrutinib treatment. The genes are TRBV6-5 and TRBJ2-7; D is unresolved. The TCR was taken from a human donor with chronic lymphocytic leukemia. This CDR3 reads CASSSLTSRYEQYF. The DNA for the CDR3 is TGTGCCAGCAGTTCCCTAACCTCCCGGTACGAGCAGTACTTC.